The 20 T cell receptor beta chains below come from one sample, sequenced in a study of blood T cell repertoires in COVID-19. TCRdb keeps only in-frame clones here, not all; method: immunoSEQ multiplex PCR. The sample consists of over 35,000 clones, 75% to 90% of them appearing once. Sequenced: peripheral blood. These receptors were taken from a man between 60 and 75 years old with active COVID-19.

By its share, this clone is medium-sized. The chain combines TRBV2 with TRBJ1-1; D is possibly TRBD1 (6 bases). In germline, CDR1 is SNHLY, CDR2 FYNNEI. The CDR3 sequence is 12 residues long. V dropped 5 bases and J dropped 7 bases, with 11 bases sitting between them. As DNA, the CDR3 is TGTGCCAGCAGTCCAGGGACATTTGAAGCTTTCTTT. This gives the protein CASSPGTFEAFF.

This sequence joins TRBV12-3 or TRBV12-4 and TRBJ1-4, with D unresolved. This CDR3 has 12 amino acids. The V end lost 5 bases, the J end lost 8 bases, and 9 bases lay between the germline ends. The CDR3 DNA follows: TGTGCCAGCAGTCCTACAGTGGAAAAACTGTTTTTT. It is translated as CASSPTVEKLFF.

The CDR3 nucleotides are TGTGCCAGTAGTATCTCCAGGGGGATCGACAATGAGCAGTTCTTC. Residues: CASSISRGIDNEQFF. V is TRBV19 and J is TRBJ2-1; 7 nucleotides agree with TRBD1. The CDR3 length is 15 residues. Germline trimming cut 3 bases from V and 5 bases from J; bases unmatched to any gene: 7. Germline V lookup: CDR1 LNHDA, CDR2 SQIVND (reference sequence). Full variable domain (outside the CDR3, taken from reference TRBV19 and TRBJ2-1): DGGITQSPKYLFRKEGQNVTLSCEQNLNHDAMYWYRQDPGQGLRLIYYSQIVNDFQKGDIAEGYSVSREKKESFPLTVTSAQKNPTAFYLCASSISRGIDNEQFFGPGTRLTVL.

This clone was seen once. The rearrangement links TRBV29-1 to TRBJ2-7; 7 bases align to TRBD2. The V gene end was trimmed by 4 bases and the J gene end by 6 bases; junction bases not matched to a gene: 3. The CDR3 totals 11 residues. Germline CDR1 SQVTM, CDR2 ANQGSEA. CDR3 DNA sequence: TGCAGCGTTGTGAAGCGGGGCGAGCAGTACTTC. Its protein is CSVVKRGEQYF.

The chain joins TRBV6-5 to TRBJ1-2; D possibly corresponds to TRBD1 (5 bases). The CDR3 consists of 13 residues. CDR1 is MNHEY and CDR2 is SVGAGI in the germline V gene. V was pared by 4 bases and J by 8 bases, with 14 bases between. CDR3: CASSLGRVDGYTF. The CDR3 DNA sequence: TGTGCCAGCAGTTTGGGCAGGGTTGACGGCTACACCTTC.

The chain carries TRBV24-1 and TRBJ2-2; 7 nucleotides match TRBD1. The CDR3 has 15 residues. Germline CDR1 and CDR2: KGHDR and SFDVKD. V dropped 2 bases and J dropped 3; count of bases not matched to a gene: 2. The CDR3 coding sequence is TGTGCCACCAGTGATTCCGGGACAGACACCGGGGAGCTGTTTTTT. This translates into CATSDSGTDTGELFF.

This chain joins TRBV19 and TRBJ1-3; TRBD1 matches 9 bases. The CDR3 sequence is 17 residues long. CDR1 is LNHDA and CDR2 is SQIVND in the germline V gene (reference sequence). Germline trimming cut 3 bases from V and 0 bases from J; bases unmatched to any gene: 6. The CDR3 region is CASSMGQGAVSGNTIYF. CDR3 sequence (DNA): TGTGCCAGTAGTATGGGACAGGGTGCCGTCTCTGGAAACACCATATATTTT.

The rearrangement uses TRBV15 and TRBJ2-2, with 7 bases that match TRBD1. J lost 1 base, V lost 9 bases, and 11 bases had no gene match. This CDR3 spans 16 amino acids. The germline V gene encodes CDR1 LNHNV and CDR2 YYDKDF (reference sequence). CDR3 region: CATKGALVGNTGELFF. The CDR3 bases are TGTGCCACGAAGGGGGCTTTAGTCGGGAACACCGGGGAGCTGTTTTTT.

This clone was counted a few times. The chain combines TRBV27 with TRBJ1-3; D is uncertain. This CDR3 contains 15 residues. Germline V gene lookup returns CDR1 MNHEY and CDR2 SMNVEV (reference sequence). Trimming cost V 6 bases and J 0 bases, with 12 bases left between them. CDR3 nucleotides: TGTGCCAGCAGCCCTGGAGGAAGCTCTGGAAACACCATATATTTT. Its protein product is CASSPGGSSGNTIYF.

The rearrangement links TRBV7-9 to TRBJ2-3, with TRBD2 matching over 13 bases. The germline gives CDR1 SEHNR, CDR2 FQNEAQ (reference sequence). After removal of 3 bases from V and 2 bases from J, the junction contained 2 bases not matched to a gene. The length of the CDR3 is 16 residues. Written as DNA, the CDR3 is TGTGCCAGCAGCTTCGGGACTAGCGGGATCACAGATACGCAGTATTTT. Encoded protein: CASSFGTSGITDTQYF.

The CDR3 spells CASSYQGLGFGEQYF. The DNA for the CDR3 is TGTGCCAGCAGTTACCAGGGACTAGGCTTTGGCGAGCAGTACTTC. The chain couples TRBV6-6 to TRBJ2-7; 8 positions match TRBD2. In germline, CDR1 is MNHNY, CDR2 SVGAGI (reference sequence). The CDR3 loop spans 15 amino acids. V gave up 2 bases and J gave up 6 bases; unmatched junction bases: 9.

The chain links TRBV9 to TRBJ2-4; D gene unclear. V was cut by 0 bases and J by 4 bases, with 8 bases left in between. The CDR3 covers 14 residues. Germline CDR1 reads SGDLS; CDR2 reads YYNGEE. In DNA, the CDR3 is TGTGCCAGCAGCGTAGATCAGTTGAAAAACATTCAGTACTTC. Its translation: CASSVDQLKNIQYF.

This chain connects TRBV5-1 to TRBJ1-1, with a weak D call TRBD1 (6 bases). With 4 bases removed from V and 2 bases from J, the gap between germline ends came to 12 bases. The CDR3 totals 14 residues. The germline CDR1 and CDR2 sequences are SGHRS and YFSETQ. The CDR3 coding sequence is TGCGCCAGCAGCCCGGGGGGGGGCAACACTGAAGCTTTCTTT. Translating it yields CASSPGGGNTEAFF.

This chain links TRBV5-4 with TRBJ2-5, with D tentatively TRBD2 (6 bases). Trimming took 7 bases from V and 1 from J, leaving 11 bases between them. There are 13 residues in the CDR3. The germline V gene has CDR1 SGHNT and CDR2 YYREEE (reference sequence). For the CDR3, the DNA is TGTGCCAGCGCCCGGGACTTCCAAGAGACCCAGTACTTC. Translating it yields CASARDFQETQYF.

DNA of the CDR3: TGCGCCAGCAGCTTGGGGACAAGGGGAGAGACCCAGTACTTC. This codes for CASSLGTRGETQYF. The genes are TRBV5-1 and TRBJ2-5; perhaps TRBD1 as D (5 bases). Between the trimmed V and J ends, which lost 0 bases and 4 bases, there was a span of 10 bases. CDR3 length: 14 amino acids. Germline V gene data show CDR1 as SGHRS and CDR2 as YFSETQ.

This clone was found once. The chain couples TRBV30 to TRBJ1-2; TRBD1 aligns across 7 bases. V was clipped by 0 bases and J by 3 bases; unmatched bases: 4. Germline V gene data show CDR1 as GTSNPN and CDR2 as SVGIG (reference sequence). This CDR3 is built from 14 residues. For the CDR3, the DNA is TGTGCCTGGAGTGTAATCAGGGGGGACTATGGCTACACCTTC. Protein product: CAWSVIRGDYGYTF.

CDR3 nucleotides: TGTGCCAGCAGCCCCCCCCCGTCCGCCTACGAGCAGTACTTC. Amino acids: CASSPPPSAYEQYF. The V and J genes are TRBV7-2 and TRBJ2-7; D not certain. The CDR3 covers 14 residues. Germline CDR1 SGHTA, CDR2 FQGNSA. V was shortened by 5 bases and J by 2 bases, with 13 bases between the two germline ends. Full variable domain (outside the CDR3, taken from reference TRBV7-2 and TRBJ2-7): GAGVSQSPSNKVTEKGKDVELRCDPISGHTALYWYRQSLGQGLEFLIYFQGNSAPDKSGLPSDRFSAERTGGSVSTLTIQRTQQEDSAVYLCASSPPPSAYEQYFGPGTRLTVT.

V usage is TRBV2 and J usage is TRBJ1-4; TRBD1 agrees at 8 bases. The germline V gene has CDR1 SNHLY and CDR2 FYNNEI. There are 15 residues in the CDR3. V was clipped by 3 bases and J by 8 bases; unmatched bases: 8. This CDR3 reads CASSDFDRGREKLFF. The CDR3 DNA follows: TGTGCCAGCAGTGATTTCGACAGGGGTCGCGAAAAACTGTTTTTT.

The genes are TRBV12-5 and TRBJ2-2; D remains ambiguous. V lost 6 bases and J lost 3, with 5 bases in between. Germline V gives CDR1 LGHNT, CDR2 FRNRAP. This CDR3 is built from 12 residues. The CDR3 DNA reads TGTGCTAGTGGACTTTACACCGGGGAGCTGTTTTTT. Its translation: CASGLYTGELFF. Full variable domain (remainder filled in from reference TRBV12-5 and TRBJ2-2): DARVTQTPRHKVTEMGQEVTMRCQPILGHNTVFWYRQTMMQGLELLAYFRNRAPLDDSGMPKDRFSAEMPDATLATLKIQPSEPRDSAVYFCASGLYTGELFFGEGSRLTVL.

This chain connects TRBV18 to TRBJ1-1; 7 nucleotides line up with TRBD1. The V gene end was trimmed by 2 bases and the J gene end by 1 base; junction bases not matched to a gene: 10. The CDR3 loop spans 17 amino acids. Germline CDR1 is KGHSH and CDR2 is LQKENI. CDR3 region: CASSPTMTGNSNTEAFF. In nucleotides, the CDR3 is TGTGCCAGCTCACCAACAATGACAGGGAACTCGAACACTGAAGCTTTCTTT.